What follows are 8 T cell receptor beta chains derived from one specimen sequenced in a study of metastatic and nonmetastatic thyroid tumors. Until they underwent thyroid surgery, no patient had received any treatment. MiXCR was used by TCRdb to re-call the PCR reads. Among just over 40,000 clones listed, about an eighth were seen once. What was sequenced was blood. The receptors shown here come from a female donor with papillary thyroid cancer or a benign thyroid nodule (not recorded which). Some clones in this sample may be carry-over from other donors' samples.

This clone was seen many times. J is TRBJ1-3 and V is TRBV6-4; no clear D gene. Between the trimmed V and J ends, which lost 0 bases and 0 bases, there was a span of 12 bases. The CDR3 has 17 residues. The germline V gene has CDR1 MRHNA and CDR2 SNTAGT. The CDR3 loop is CASSDSPAPNSGNTIYF. For the CDR3, the DNA is TGTGCCAGCAGTGACTCCCCTGCCCCAAACTCTGGAAACACCATATATTTT.

This clone was found many times. This sequence joins TRBV7-9 and TRBJ2-7; D gene uncertain. This CDR3 region has 13 residues. Trimming shortened V by 2 bases and J by 2 bases, and 7 bases separated the two germline ends. Germline loops: CDR1 SEHNR, CDR2 FQNEAQ (reference sequence). DNA for the CDR3: TGTGCCAGCAGCTTAAGCTACCCCTACGAGCAGTACTTC. Protein sequence: CASSLSYPYEQYF.

This clone was seen at least ten times. This chain's CDR3 is CSPGPQGTDTQYF. The CDR3 region has the DNA TGCAGCCCCGGGCCTCAGGGAACAGATACGCAGTATTTT. The chain couples TRBV20-1 to TRBJ2-3, with D possibly being TRBD1 (5 bases). The length of the CDR3 is 13 residues. Germline V gene sequence: CDR1 DFQATT, CDR2 SNEGSKA (reference sequence).

CDR3 bases: TGTGCCAGCAGCCTCGGACTAGCGGCAAGCACAGATACGCAGTATTTT. It translates to CASSLGLAASTDTQYF. The chain combines TRBV28 with TRBJ2-3, with 10 bases matching TRBD2. Per germline, CDR1 MDHEN and CDR2 SYDVKM. The CDR3 length is 16 residues. The V gene end was trimmed by 6 bases and the J gene end by 0 bases; junction bases not matched to a gene: 6.

This clone was observed many times. The V call is TRBV2, the J call TRBJ2-7; 8 nucleotides align to TRBD2. Per the germline V gene, CDR1 is SNHLY and CDR2 is FYNNEI. CDR3 length equals 15 residues. After removal of 6 bases from V and 5 bases from J, the junction contained 12 bases not matched to a gene. CDR3 bases: TGTGCCAGCAGGTTCGGCCAGCGGGAGTTCGACGAGCAGTACTTC. Protein product: CASRFGQREFDEQYF.

Of note for this clone: This may be a read error, as it is one base from a much larger clone. Other DNA sequences in the same sample also yield this CDR3. The CDR3 sequence is CASSLVRGGLGEAFF. CDR3 in DNA: TGTGCCAGCAGCTTAGTACGAGGGGGCCTTGGTGAGGCTTTCTTT. J is TRBJ1-1 and V is TRBV7-2; 7 bases line up with TRBD1. Per the germline V gene, CDR1 is SGHTA and CDR2 is FQGNSA. This CDR3 has 15 amino acids. J gave up 11 bases and V 1 base, and 13 bases lay outside the gene matches.

This clone showed up many times. V is TRBV18 and J is TRBJ2-6; D is uncertain. V lost 0 bases and J lost 2, with 5 bases in between. The germline gives CDR1 KGHSH, CDR2 LQKENI. The CDR3 contains 15 residues. The CDR3 DNA is TGTGCCAGCTCACCACCCCGGGCTGGGGCCAACGTCCTGACTTTC. Protein sequence: CASSPPRAGANVLTF.

The table lists this clone with many counts. V is TRBV12-3 or TRBV12-4 and J is TRBJ2-7, with unresolved D. Trimming cost V 6 bases and J 4 bases, with 22 bases left between them. CDR3 length: 16 residues. The CDR3 DNA follows: TGTGCCAGCAGCTCGGGCCATGGGGTTAAGGTTTACGAGCAGTACTTC. Protein sequence: CASSSGHGVKVYEQYF.